This T cell receptor beta chain originates from a study of early T cells in non-severe SARS-CoV-2 infection. Whole-study context: The sequenced material was bulk RNA from unsorted whole blood, and its chains were unpaired. Whole-study findings and limits: The study's VDJdb matching favored anti-spike CD8 responses and missed private and CD4 specificities.

Losses at the gene ends were 3 bases for V and 5 bases for J; bases not matched to a gene: 6. Germline V gene lookup returns CDR1 MDHEN and CDR2 SYDVKM. This CDR3 is 15 amino acids long. Individual cDNA molecules were tagged with unique molecular identifiers. TCRdb redid the calling of the 5' RACE reads with MiXCR, one entry per CDR3 protein. This table has approximately 70,000 distinct CDR3 sequences, approximately 15% appearing once. Worth noting for this clonotype: What it binds is unknown.

This receptor was obtained from an adult who was a healthcare worker with PCR-confirmed SARS-CoV-2 infection or an uninfected control (not recorded which). The sequencing sample was made of whole blood. This chain links TRBV28 with TRBJ2-5; TRBD2 agrees at 10 bases. The CDR3 sequence is CASSLSAGGPETQYF. Here the CDR3 DNA reads TGTGCCAGCAGTTTGTCAGCGGGGGGGCCCGAGACCCAGTACTTC.